This T cell receptor beta chain was recorded in a study of shared clonotypes between healthy human individuals. Study conclusions and caveats: When naive CD4 clonotypes were compared across a few donors, 4% to 6.5% were shared. Only blood was sampled, and tissue TCR repertoires likely differ from blood ones. An effect of sequencing depth on clonotype sharing among donors was expected.

Produced via immunoSEQ multiplex PCR; TCRdb's table is partial and in-frame only. The table has approximately 700,000 clones, roughly 73% seen once. CDR1 is MDHEN, CDR2 SYDVKM, per germline. The CDR3 loop spans 15 amino acids. The trim removed 3 bases at V and 3 bases at J, leaving 5 bases unmatched. A word on this clone: The target antigen is unknown.

Sequencing input: memory CD4+ T cells sorted from blood. Subset denoted: CD45RA-negative fraction. The sequence was obtained from a woman aged 25 to 39 in good health. This chain connects TRBV28 to TRBJ2-1, with 7 bases fitting TRBD1. The CDR3, as DNA: TGTGCCAGCAGTTTCCGGGACAGCTTCTACAATGAGCAGTTCTTC. Encoded protein: CASSFRDSFYNEQFF.